The sample holds a few counts of the clone carrying this T cell receptor (beta chain). Its specificity is unknown. Constant-segment primers and 5'RACE yielded cDNA libraries for TCR alpha and TCR beta, each carrying sample barcodes and UMIs. TCRdb reprocessed the 5' RACE reads via MiXCR and lists one record per CDR3 protein. The profile covers some 280,000 distinct CDR3 sequences, with roughly 16% appearing a single time and around 23% taken by the ten largest. These data belong to a study of T-cell memory formation after mild COVID-19. Across the whole study: Largely, TCR clusters stayed within a single donor. Points from the study as a whole: Balance between CD4 and CD8 was seen in clones contracting day 15 to 85, and a CD4+ lean was seen in later expanders. Certain responding clones were present in pre-infection memory, suggesting participation of cross-reactive memory.

With V trimmed by 5 bases and J by 4 bases, 6 bases remained unmatched. Germline CDR1 and CDR2: SGHTA and FQGNSA. The CDR3 loop spans 15 amino acids. The sequenced sample consisted of PBMCs or a T cell subset sorted from them (not recorded which). V usage is TRBV7-2 and J usage is TRBJ2-1; TRBD1 agrees at 9 bases. This TCR came from a man between 18 and 29 years old who had mild COVID-19 (a few samples of this study predate the infection). Cell type and time point are not known. The CDR3 nucleotides are TGTGCCAGCAGCCCGGGACAGGGTTATTACAATGAGCAGTTCTTC. This translates into CASSPGQGYYNEQFF. Full variable domain (outside the CDR3, taken from reference TRBV7-2 and TRBJ2-1): GAGVSQSPSNKVTEKGKDVELRCDPISGHTALYWYRQSLGQGLEFLIYFQGNSAPDKSGLPSDRFSAERTGGSVSTLTIQRTQQEDSAVYLCASSPGQGYYNEQFFGPGTRLTVL.